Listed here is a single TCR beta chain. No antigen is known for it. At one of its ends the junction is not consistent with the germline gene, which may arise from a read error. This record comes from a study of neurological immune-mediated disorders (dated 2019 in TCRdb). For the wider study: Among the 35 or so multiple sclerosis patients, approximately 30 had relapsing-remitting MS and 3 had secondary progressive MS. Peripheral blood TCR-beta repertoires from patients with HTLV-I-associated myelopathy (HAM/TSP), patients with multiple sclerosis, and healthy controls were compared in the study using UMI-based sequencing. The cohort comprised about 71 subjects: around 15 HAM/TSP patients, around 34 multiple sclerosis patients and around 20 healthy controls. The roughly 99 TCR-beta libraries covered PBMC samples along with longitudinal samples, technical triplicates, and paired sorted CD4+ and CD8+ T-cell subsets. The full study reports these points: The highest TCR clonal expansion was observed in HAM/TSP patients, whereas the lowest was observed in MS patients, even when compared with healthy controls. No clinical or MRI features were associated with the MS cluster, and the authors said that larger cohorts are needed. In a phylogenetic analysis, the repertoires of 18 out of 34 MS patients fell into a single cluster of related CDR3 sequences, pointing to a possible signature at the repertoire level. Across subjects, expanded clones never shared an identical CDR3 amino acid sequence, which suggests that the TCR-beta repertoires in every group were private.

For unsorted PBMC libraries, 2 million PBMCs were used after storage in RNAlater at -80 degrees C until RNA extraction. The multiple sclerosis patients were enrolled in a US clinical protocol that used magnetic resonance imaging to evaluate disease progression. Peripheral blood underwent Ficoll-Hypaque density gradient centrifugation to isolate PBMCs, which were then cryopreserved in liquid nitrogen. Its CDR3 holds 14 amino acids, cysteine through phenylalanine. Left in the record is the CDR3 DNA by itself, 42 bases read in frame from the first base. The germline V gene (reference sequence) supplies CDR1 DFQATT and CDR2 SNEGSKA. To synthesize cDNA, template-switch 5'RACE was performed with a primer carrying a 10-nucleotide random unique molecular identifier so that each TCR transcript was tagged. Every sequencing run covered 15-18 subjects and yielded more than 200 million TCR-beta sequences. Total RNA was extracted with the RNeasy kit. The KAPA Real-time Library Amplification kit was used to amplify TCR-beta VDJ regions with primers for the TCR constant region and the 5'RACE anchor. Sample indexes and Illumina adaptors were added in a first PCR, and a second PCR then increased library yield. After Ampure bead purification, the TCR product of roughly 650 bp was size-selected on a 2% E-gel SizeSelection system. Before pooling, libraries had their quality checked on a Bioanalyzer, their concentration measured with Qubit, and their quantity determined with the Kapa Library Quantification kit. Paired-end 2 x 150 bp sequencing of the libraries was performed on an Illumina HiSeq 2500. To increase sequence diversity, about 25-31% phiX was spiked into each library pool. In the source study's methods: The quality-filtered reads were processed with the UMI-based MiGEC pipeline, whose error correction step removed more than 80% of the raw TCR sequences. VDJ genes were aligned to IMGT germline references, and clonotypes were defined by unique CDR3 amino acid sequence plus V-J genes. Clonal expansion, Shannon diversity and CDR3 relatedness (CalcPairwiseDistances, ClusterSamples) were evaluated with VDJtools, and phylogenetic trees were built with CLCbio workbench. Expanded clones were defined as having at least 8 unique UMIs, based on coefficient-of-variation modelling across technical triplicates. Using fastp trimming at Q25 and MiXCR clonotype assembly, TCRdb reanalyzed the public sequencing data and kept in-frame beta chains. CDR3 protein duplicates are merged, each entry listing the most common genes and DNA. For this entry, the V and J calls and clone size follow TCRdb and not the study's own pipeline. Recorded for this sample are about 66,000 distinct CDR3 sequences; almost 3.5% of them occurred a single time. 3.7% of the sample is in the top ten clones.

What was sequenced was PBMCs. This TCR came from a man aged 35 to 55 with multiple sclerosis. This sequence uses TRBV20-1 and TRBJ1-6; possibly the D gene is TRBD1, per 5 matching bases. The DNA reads TGCAGTGCCCGCTCGGGACCGGGTAATTCAACCCTCAACTTT. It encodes CSARSGPGNSTLNF.